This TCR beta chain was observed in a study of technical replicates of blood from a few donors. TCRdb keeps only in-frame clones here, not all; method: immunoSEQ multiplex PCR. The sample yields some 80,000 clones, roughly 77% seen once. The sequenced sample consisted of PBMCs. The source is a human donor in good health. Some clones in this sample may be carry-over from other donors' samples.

CDR3 nucleotides: TGTGCCAGCAGCTTAGGACAGGGGCGATACAATGAGCAGTTCTTC. It encodes CASSLGQGRYNEQFF. V and J are TRBV5-5 and TRBJ2-1; TRBD1 matches 9 bases. CDR3 size: 15 residues. Germline-derived CDR1 and CDR2 are SGHKS and YYEKEE (reference sequence). With 2 bases clipped from V and 4 bases from J, the junction kept 4 bases outside the gene matches. Full variable domain (remainder filled in from reference TRBV5-5 and TRBJ2-1): DAGVTQSPTHLIKTRGQQVTLRCSPISGHKSVSWYQQVLGQGPQFIFQYYEKEERGRGNFPDRFSARQFPNYSSELNVNALLLGDSALYLCASSLGQGRYNEQFFGPGTRLTVL.